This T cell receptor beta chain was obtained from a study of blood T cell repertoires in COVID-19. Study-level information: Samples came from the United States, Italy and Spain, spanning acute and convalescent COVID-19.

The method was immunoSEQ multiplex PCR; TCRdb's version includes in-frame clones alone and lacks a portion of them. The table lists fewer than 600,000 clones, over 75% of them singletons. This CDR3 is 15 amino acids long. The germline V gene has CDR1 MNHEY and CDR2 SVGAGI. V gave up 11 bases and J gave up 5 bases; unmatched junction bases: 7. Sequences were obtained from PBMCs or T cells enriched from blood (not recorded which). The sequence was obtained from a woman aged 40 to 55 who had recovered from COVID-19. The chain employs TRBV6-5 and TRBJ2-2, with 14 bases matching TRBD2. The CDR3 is CAGRGLAGGTGELFF. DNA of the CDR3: TGTGCCGGGCGCGGACTAGCGGGAGGAACCGGGGAGCTGTTTTTT.